Presented here are 15 T cell receptor beta chains from one specimen sequenced in a study of blood T cell repertoires in COVID-19. The protocol was immunoSEQ multiplex PCR, while the TCRdb copy is restricted to in-frame clones and leaves out a portion. The sample contains about 200,000 clones, about 80% of which appear only once. Sequenced: peripheral blood. The receptor set was obtained from a human donor with acute or convalescent COVID-19. The donor label of this sample is uncertain.

The rearrangement uses TRBV10-1 and TRBJ2-1; TRBD2 agrees at 12 bases. The CDR3 covers 16 residues. Germline V gene sequence: CDR1 WNHNN, CDR2 SYGVQD (reference sequence). The trim removed 3 bases at V and 9 bases at J, leaving 9 bases unmatched. CDR3 bases: TGCGCCAGCAGTGAAGCTAACCCTAGCGGGAGGGGTGAGCAGTTCTTC. Translation gives CASSEANPSGRGEQFF.

J is TRBJ2-1 and V is TRBV28; 9 bases line up with TRBD2. The CDR3 spans 15 residues. V gave up 10 bases and J gave up 6 bases; unmatched junction bases: 13. Germline CDR1 and CDR2: MDHEN and SYDVKM. CDR3 region: CATLGTSKRGNEQFF. The CDR3 DNA reads TGTGCCACCCTTGGGACTAGCAAGAGGGGCAATGAGCAGTTCTTC. Based on the CDR3 plus reference TRBV28 and TRBJ2-1, the full variable domain is DVKVTQSSRYLVKRTGEKVFLECVQDMDHENMFWYRQDPGLGLRLIYFSYDVKMKEKGDIPEGYSVSREKKERFSLILESASTNQTSMYLCATLGTSKRGNEQFFGPGTRLTVL.

J is TRBJ2-3 and V is TRBV21-1; no DNA check was done on the table's D call, TRBD2. TRBV21-1 is listed as a pseudogene. The CDR3 loop spans 13 amino acids. CDR3 DNA: TGTGCCCTTCTAGCGCAGCCCACAGATACGCAGTATTTT. This gives the protein CALLAQPTDTQYF.

The rearrangement uses TRBV19 and TRBJ2-1; TRBD2 is a possible D gene (5 bases). Germline V CDR1 and CDR2: LNHDA, SQIVND (reference sequence). CDR3 size: 14 residues. V was trimmed by 4 bases and J by 3 bases, leaving 10 bases between them. The CDR3 is CASSTFGDYNEQFF. CDR3 nucleotide sequence: TGTGCCAGTAGTACGTTCGGGGACTACAATGAGCAGTTCTTC.

The V gene is TRBV3-1 (or the pseudogene TRBV3-2), the J gene TRBJ1-5; D is uncertain. CDR1 and CDR2 (germline): LGHDT, YNNKEL (reference sequence). The V and J ends lost 1 base and 9 bases respectively, with 10 bases between them. This CDR3 is built from 13 residues. The chain's CDR3 is CASSQVSGGPQHF. The CDR3 DNA follows: TGTGCCAGCAGCCAAGTTAGCGGCGGGCCCCAGCATTTT.

The chain couples TRBV19 to TRBJ2-2; maybe TRBD2 (5 bases). The CDR3 sequence is 14 residues long. Trimming took off 0 bases at V and 5 bases at J, with 7 bases between the two ends. Germline V gene sequence: CDR1 LNHDA, CDR2 SQIVND (reference sequence). The CDR3 region is CASSIDRGTGELFF. The CDR3 DNA reads TGTGCCAGTAGTATAGACAGAGGGACCGGGGAGCTGTTTTTT.

This clone was seen only once. The V call is TRBV5-1, the J call TRBJ1-2; 9 bases map to TRBD1. The V gene's germline CDR1 is SGHRS and CDR2 YFSETQ. This CDR3 region has 18 residues. Unmatched junction bases numbered 15, after V lost 4 bases and J lost 2 bases. The CDR3: CASSADRGVLGQNYGYTF. The DNA for the CDR3 is TGCGCCAGCAGCGCGGACAGGGGCGTGCTTGGGCAGAACTATGGCTACACCTTC.

The gene calls are TRBV10-1 and TRBJ2-1; TRBD1 is a possible D gene (7 bases). CDR1 and CDR2 (germline): WNHNN, SYGVQD (reference sequence). Trimming took off 6 bases at V and 0 bases at J, with 27 bases between the two ends. The CDR3 covers 20 residues. Here the CDR3 reads CASRSRDWTGPLSSYNEQFF. The DNA for the CDR3 is TGCGCCAGCAGATCAAGGGACTGGACAGGACCCTTGAGCTCCTACAATGAGCAGTTCTTC.

This chain joins TRBV7-2 and TRBJ2-4; D may be TRBD2 (5 bases). V was trimmed by 7 bases and J by 5 bases, leaving 12 bases between them. This CDR3 comprises 13 residues. CDR1 and CDR2 from the germline V gene are SGHTA and FQGNSA. CDR3 DNA: TGTGCCAGCAACTCCGGGATCGAAAACATTCAGTACTTC. Translated, it gives CASNSGIENIQYF. The full variable domain, in which reference TRBV7-2 and TRBJ2-4 provide the parts outside the CDR3, is GAGVSQSPSNKVTEKGKDVELRCDPISGHTALYWYRQSLGQGLEFLIYFQGNSAPDKSGLPSDRFSAERTGGSVSTLTIQRTQQEDSAVYLCASNSGIENIQYFGAGTRLSVL.

The rearrangement links TRBV12-5 to TRBJ1-5; no reliable D call. There are 13 residues in the CDR3. Germline lookup yields CDR1 LGHNT and CDR2 FRNRAP. The V end lost 4 bases, the J end lost 2 bases, and 6 bases lay between the germline ends. The CDR3 DNA sequence: TGTGCTAGTGGTTCGGAGGGCAATCAGCCCCAGCATTTT. Translated: CASGSEGNQPQHF.

V is TRBV18 and J is TRBJ1-1; TRBD1 agrees at 8 bases. The CDR3 spans 14 residues. J was trimmed by 4 bases and V by 4 bases; bases with no gene match: 5. Germline-derived CDR1 and CDR2 are KGHSH and LQKENI. The CDR3 sequence: CASSRQGLSTEAFF. CDR3 DNA: TGTGCCAGCTCACGACAGGGGCTGAGCACTGAAGCTTTCTTT. Supplemented by reference TRBV18 and TRBJ1-1, the full variable domain reads NAGVMQNPRHLVRRRGQEARLRCSPMKGHSHVYWYRQLPEEGLKFMVYLQKENIIDESGMPKERFSAEFPKEGPSILRIQQVVRGDSAAYFCASSRQGLSTEAFFGQGTRLTVV.

The chain employs TRBV24-1 and TRBJ2-1; D is perhaps TRBD2 (5 bases). From germline, CDR1 is KGHDR and CDR2 SFDVKD. Trimming pared 9 bases from V and 4 bases from J, leaving 6 bases between. CDR3 length equals 11 residues. CDR3 DNA sequence: TGTGCCACCGGGGAGTACAATGAGCAGTTCTTC. As protein: CATGEYNEQFF.

The chain is built from TRBV11-1 and TRBJ1-2; 7 bases are shared with TRBD1. This CDR3 spans 14 amino acids. Germline-derived CDR1 and CDR2 are SGHAT and FQDESV (reference sequence). Trimming cost V 3 bases and J 4 bases; bases outside gene matches: 5. The CDR3 loop is CASSFGGGSYGYTF. In nucleotides, the CDR3 is TGTGCCAGCAGCTTTGGAGGGGGCAGCTATGGCTACACCTTC.

The V and J genes are TRBV30 and TRBJ2-3; either TRBD1 or TRBD2 may fit D (5 bases each). Germline loops: CDR1 GTSNPN, CDR2 SVGIG (reference sequence). The CDR3 is 12 residues long. V shed 8 bases and J shed 7 bases, with 16 bases lying between them. The CDR3 spells CAGGRSGYTQYF. The DNA for the CDR3 is TGTGCCGGGGGACGGAGTGGATATACGCAGTATTTT.

This clone was detected once. The rearrangement uses TRBV7-9 and TRBJ2-1; 16 bases are shared with TRBD2. There are 19 residues in the CDR3. V was clipped by 5 bases and J by 2 bases; unmatched bases: 9. The germline V gene encodes CDR1 SEHNR and CDR2 FQNEAQ (reference sequence). The CDR3 spells CASSGPGLAGGNAYNEQFF. The CDR3 DNA reads as TGTGCCAGCAGCGGTCCGGGACTAGCGGGAGGGAATGCCTACAATGAGCAGTTCTTC.